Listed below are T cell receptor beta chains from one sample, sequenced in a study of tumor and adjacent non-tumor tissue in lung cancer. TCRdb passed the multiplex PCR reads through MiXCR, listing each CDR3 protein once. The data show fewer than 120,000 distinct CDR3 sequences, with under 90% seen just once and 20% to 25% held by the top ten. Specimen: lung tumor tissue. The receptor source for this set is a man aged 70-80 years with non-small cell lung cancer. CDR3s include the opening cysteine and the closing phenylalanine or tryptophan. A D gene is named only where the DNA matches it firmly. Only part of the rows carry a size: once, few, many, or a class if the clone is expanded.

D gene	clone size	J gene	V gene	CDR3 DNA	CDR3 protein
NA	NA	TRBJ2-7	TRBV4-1	TGTGCCAGCAGCCAAGGGGGGTTTGACTACAATGAGCAGTACTTC	CASSQGGFDYNEQYF
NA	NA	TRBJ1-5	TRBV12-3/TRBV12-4	TGTGCCAGCACCGAGGATGGATTCAATCAGCCCCAGCTTTTT	CASTEDGFNQPQLF
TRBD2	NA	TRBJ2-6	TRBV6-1	TGTGCCAGCAACCCGGGACTAGCGGCACATTCTGGGGCCAACGTCATGACTTTC	CASNPGLAAHSGANVMTF
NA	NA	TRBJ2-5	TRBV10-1	TGCGCCAGCAGTAGACTAGTATGCGAGACCCAGTACTTC	CASSRLVCETQYF
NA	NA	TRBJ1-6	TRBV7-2	TGTGCCAGCAGCCCCCCAGGGTTTGCTTCACCCCTCCACTTT	CASSPPGFASPLHF
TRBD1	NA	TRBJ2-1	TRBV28	TGTGCCAACAGAGACAGGGTTGGGCAGTTCTTC	CANRDRVGQFF
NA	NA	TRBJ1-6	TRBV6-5	TGTGTCAGCACCATTAGTAATTCACCCCTCCAGTTT	CVSTISNSPLQF
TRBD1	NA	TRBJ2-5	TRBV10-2	TGTGCCAGCAGCCCCGCGACAGGGCCCGGCGGGACCCAGTACTTC	CASSPATGPGGTQYF
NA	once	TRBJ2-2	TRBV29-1	TGCGGCGATCTGGGGAACACCGGGGAGCTGTTTTTT	CGDLGNTGELFF
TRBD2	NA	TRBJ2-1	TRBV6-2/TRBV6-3	TGTGCCAGTAGACCGGGACTAGACAATACCAATGAGCAGTTCTTC	CASRPGLDNTNEQFF
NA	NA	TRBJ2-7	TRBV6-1	TGTGTCAGTCAAATCGAGGCGGGCACCTACGAGCAGTATTTC	CVSQIEAGTYEQYF
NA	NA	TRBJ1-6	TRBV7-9	TGTGCCAGCAGCCAGCTCCGGGCCGCTAATTCATCCCTCCACTTT	CASSQLRAANSSLHF
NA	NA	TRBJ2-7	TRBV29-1	TGCTGTGTTGGTGGATATGGATCATCCTACGAGCAGTACTTC	CCVGGYGSSYEQYF
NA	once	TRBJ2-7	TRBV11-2	TGTGCCATCAGCCAATGGACCGTGCGCGAGCAGTATTTC	CAISQWTVREQYF
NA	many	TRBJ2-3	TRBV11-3	TGTGCCAGCAGCTTAGTCGGCTACACAGATACGCAGTATTTT	CASSLVGYTDTQYF
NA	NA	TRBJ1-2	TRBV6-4	TGTGCCAGCAGTGACACCACCGCGATAGGCTTTTTGACCTTC	CASSDTTAIGFLTF
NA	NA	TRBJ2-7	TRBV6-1	TGTGCCAGCAGTGTCGAGAGGGCATACGAGCAGTACTTC	CASSVERAYEQYF